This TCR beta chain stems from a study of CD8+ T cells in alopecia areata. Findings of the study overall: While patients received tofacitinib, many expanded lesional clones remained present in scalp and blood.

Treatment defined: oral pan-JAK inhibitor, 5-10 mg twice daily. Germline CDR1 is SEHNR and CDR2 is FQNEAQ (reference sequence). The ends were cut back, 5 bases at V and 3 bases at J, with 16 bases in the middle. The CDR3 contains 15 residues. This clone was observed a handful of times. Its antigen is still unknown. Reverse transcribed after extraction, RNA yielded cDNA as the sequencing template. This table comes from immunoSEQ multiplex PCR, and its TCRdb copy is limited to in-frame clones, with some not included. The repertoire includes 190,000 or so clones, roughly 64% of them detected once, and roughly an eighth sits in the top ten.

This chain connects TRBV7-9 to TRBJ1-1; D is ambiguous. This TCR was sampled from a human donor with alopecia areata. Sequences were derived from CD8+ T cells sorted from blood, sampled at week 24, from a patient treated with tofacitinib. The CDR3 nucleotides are TGTGCCAGCAGCGAGATGGAAACGGGGTACACTGAAGCTTTCTTT. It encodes CASSEMETGYTEAFF.